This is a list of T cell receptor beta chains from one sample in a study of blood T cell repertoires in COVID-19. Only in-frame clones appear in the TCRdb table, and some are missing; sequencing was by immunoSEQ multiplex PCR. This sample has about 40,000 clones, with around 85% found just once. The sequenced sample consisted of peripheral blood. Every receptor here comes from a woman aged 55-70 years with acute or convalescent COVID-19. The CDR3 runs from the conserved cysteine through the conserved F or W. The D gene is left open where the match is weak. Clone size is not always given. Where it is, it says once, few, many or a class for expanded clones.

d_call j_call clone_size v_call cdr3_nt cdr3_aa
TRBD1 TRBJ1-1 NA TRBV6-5 TGTGCCAGCAGAGACAGGGTCGGTGAAGCTTTCTTT CASRDRVGEAFF
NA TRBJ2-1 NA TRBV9 TGTGCCAGCAGCGTAGACAGGGTGGGTGAGCAGTTCTTC CASSVDRVGEQFF
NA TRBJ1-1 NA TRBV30 TGTGCCTGGAGTGTACAGCGGGGAGGGGAGAACACTGAAGCTTTCTTT CAWSVQRGGENTEAFF
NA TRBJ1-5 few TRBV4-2 TGTGCCAGCAGCCCCGCTACGGGTGGCAATCAGCCCCAGCATTTT CASSPATGGNQPQHF
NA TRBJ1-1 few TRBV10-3 TGTGCCATCGGCCCGACAGGACCCGAGAACACTGAAGCTTTCTTT CAIGPTGPENTEAFF
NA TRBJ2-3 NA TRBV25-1 TGTGCCAGCAGTATCGGCACAGATACGCAGTATTTT CASSIGTDTQYF
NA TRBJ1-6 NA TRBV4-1 TGCGCCAGCAGCGAGCGCTTATGGGCAGGGAATTCACCCCTCCACTTT CASSERLWAGNSPLHF
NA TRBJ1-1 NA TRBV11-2 TGTGCCAGCAGCTTACTACTAGGGAGTCGCACTGAAGCTTTCTTT CASSLLLGSRTEAFF
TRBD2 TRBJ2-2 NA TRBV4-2 TGTGCCAGCAGCCAAGATGCGTCTAGCGGGAACACCGGGGAGCTGTTTTTT CASSQDASSGNTGELFF
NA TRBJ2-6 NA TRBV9 TGTGCCAGCAGCGCGGCGGCGGGGGCCAACGTCCTGACTTTC CASSAAAGANVLTF
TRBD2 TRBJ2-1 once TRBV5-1 TGCGCCAGCAGCTCCGGGACTAGCGGATACAATGAGCAGTTCTTC CASSSGTSGYNEQFF
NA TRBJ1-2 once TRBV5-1 TGCGCCAGCAGCTTGGAATACCCGGGGTTACCCTATGGCTACACCTTC CASSLEYPGLPYGYTF
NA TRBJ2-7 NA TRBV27 TGTGCCAGCAGCACAACCGTGGGGGCAGGCTACGAGCAGTACTTC CASSTTVGAGYEQYF
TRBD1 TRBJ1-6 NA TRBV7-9 TGTGCCAGCAGCTTGGGGGACAGGGGCAATTCACCCCTCCACTTT CASSLGDRGNSPLHF